This TCR beta chain was found in a study of siplizumab effects on memory and regulatory T cells. Study-wide results and limits: Roughly 80-97% of proliferating CD4+ or CD8+ clones lacked an assignable naive or memory phenotype.

Some clones are missing from TCRdb's copy, which holds only in-frame ones; the method was immunoSEQ multiplex PCR. The data hold some 52,000 clones, with roughly 97% observed a single time. Notes on this clone: The antigen remains unidentified.

Donor pairs, a few in total, had unstimulated naive, memory, effector memory and TEMRA subsets sequenced. The V gene's germline CDR1 is SGHKS and CDR2 YYEKEE (reference sequence). This CDR3 comprises 14 residues. The V end lost 2 bases, the J end lost 5 bases, and 10 bases lay between the germline ends. The TCR sequence derives from a human donor in good health. The chain uses TRBV5-5 and TRBJ1-4, with unresolved D. The material sequenced was naive CD4+ T cells sorted from blood. This CDR3 reads CASSFLVSNEKLFF. CDR3 coding DNA: TGTGCCAGCAGCTTTTTGGTATCGAATGAAAAACTGTTTTTT.